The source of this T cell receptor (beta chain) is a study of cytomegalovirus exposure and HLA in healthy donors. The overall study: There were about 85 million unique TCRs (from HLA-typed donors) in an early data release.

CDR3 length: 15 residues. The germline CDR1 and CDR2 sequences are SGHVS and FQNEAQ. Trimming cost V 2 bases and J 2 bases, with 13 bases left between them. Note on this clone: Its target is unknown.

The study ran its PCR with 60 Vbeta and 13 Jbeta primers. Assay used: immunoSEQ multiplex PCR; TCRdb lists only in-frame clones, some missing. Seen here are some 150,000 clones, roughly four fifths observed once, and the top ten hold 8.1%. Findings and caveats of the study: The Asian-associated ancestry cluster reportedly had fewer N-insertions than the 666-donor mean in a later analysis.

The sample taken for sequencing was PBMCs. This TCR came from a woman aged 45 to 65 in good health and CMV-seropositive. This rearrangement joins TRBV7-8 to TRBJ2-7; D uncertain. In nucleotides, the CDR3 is TGTGCCAGCAGCTTACCCCCCCTCCCTACCTACGAGCAGTACTTC. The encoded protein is CASSLPPLPTYEQYF.